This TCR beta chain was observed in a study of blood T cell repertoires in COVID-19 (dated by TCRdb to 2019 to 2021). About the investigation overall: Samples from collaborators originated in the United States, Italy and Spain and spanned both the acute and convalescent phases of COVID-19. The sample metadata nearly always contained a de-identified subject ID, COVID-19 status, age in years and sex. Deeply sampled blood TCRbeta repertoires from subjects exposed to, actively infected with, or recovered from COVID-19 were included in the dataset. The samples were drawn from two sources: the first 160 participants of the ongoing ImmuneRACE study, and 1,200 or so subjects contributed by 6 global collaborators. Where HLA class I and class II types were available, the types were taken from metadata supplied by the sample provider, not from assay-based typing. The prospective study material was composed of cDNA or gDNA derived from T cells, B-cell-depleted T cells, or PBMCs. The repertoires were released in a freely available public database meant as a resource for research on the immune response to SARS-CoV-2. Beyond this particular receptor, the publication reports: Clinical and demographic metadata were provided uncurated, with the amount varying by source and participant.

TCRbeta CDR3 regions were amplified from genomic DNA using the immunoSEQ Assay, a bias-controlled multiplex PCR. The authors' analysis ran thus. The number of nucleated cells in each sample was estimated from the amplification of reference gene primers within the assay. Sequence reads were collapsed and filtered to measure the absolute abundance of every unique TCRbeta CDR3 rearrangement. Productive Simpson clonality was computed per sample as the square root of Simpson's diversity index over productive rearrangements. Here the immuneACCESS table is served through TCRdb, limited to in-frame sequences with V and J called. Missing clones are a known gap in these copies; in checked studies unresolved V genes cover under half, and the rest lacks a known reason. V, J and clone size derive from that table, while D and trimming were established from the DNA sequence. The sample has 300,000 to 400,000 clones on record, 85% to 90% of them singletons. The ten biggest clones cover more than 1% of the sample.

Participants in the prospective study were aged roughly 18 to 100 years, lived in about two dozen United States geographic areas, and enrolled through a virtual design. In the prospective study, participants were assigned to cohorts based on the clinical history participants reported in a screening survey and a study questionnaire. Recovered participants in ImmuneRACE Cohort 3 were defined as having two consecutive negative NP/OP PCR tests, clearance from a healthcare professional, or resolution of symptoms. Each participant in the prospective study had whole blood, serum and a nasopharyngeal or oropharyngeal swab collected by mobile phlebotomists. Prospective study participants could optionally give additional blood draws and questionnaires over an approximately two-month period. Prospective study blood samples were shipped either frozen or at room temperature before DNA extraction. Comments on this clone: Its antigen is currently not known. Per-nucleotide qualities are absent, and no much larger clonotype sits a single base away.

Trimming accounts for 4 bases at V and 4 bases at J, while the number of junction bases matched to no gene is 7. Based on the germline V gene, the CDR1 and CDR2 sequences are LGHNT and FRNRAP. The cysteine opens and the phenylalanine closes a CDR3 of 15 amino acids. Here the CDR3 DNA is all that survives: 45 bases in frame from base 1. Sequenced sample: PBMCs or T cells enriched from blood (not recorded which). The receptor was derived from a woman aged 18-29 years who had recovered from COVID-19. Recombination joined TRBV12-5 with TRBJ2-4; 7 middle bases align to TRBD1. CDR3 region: CASGSLRDSKNIQYF. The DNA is TGTGCTAGTGGTTCCCTCCGGGACAGTAAAAACATTCAGTACTTC.